The TCR beta chain described here comes from a study of T cell responses to AZD1222 COVID-19 vaccine. The V gene's germline CDR1 is SNHLY and CDR2 FYNNEI. CDR3 size: 15 residues. The V end lost 4 bases, the J end lost 8 bases, and 17 bases lay between the germline ends. Using immunoSEQ multiplex PCR, the repertoire was profiled, and TCRdb retains in-frame clones only, with some absent. The profile shows around 150,000 clones, approximately 90% of them singletons. With respect to this clone: The antigen is undetermined.

Broader study findings: Following two doses of AZD1222, Spike-specific TCR breadth and depth rose. Only a handful of people who got AZD1222 tested seropositive at baseline. Sampled repertoires all dated from after the peak T cell response.

V usage is TRBV2 and J usage is TRBJ1-4; D possibly corresponds to TRBD1 (5 bases). The sequenced sample was peripheral blood, obtained 28 days after the second AZD1222 dose. This clonotype was sampled from an adult who received the AZD1222 COVID-19 vaccine. The CDR3 here is CASSVGGRGGEKLFF. DNA for the CDR3: TGTGCCAGCAGTGTTGGGGGTCGCGGAGGGGAAAAACTGTTTTTT.